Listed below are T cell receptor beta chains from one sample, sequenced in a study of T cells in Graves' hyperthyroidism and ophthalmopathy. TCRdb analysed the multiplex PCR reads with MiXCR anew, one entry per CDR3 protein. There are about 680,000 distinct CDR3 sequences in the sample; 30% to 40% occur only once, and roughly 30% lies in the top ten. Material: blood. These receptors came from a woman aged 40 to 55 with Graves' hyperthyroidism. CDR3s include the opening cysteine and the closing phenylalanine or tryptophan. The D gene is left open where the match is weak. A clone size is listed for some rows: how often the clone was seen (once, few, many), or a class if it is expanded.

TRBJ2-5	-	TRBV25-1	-	TGTGCCAGCAGTGAGGGGGCAGGGTATGAGGAGACCCAGTACTTC	CASSEGAGYEETQYF
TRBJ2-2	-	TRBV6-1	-	TGTGCCAGCAGCCCCGCGGGGTCCACCGGGGAGCTGTTTTTT	CASSPAGSTGELFF
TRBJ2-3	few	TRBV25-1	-	TGTGCCAGCACGGTTCGCGGGTCGACAGATACGCAGTATTTT	CASTVRGSTDTQYF
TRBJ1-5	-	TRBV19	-	TGTGCCAGTAGTCAGACCGGGACGGGGGGACAGCCCCAGCATTTT	CASSQTGTGGQPQHF
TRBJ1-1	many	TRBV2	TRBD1	TGTGCCACCACAAGACAGGGGATGAACACTGAAGCTTTCTTT	CATTRQGMNTEAFF
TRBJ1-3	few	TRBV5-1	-	TGCGCCAGCAGCTTGGCCGGGAATTCTGGAAACACCATATATTTT	CASSLAGNSGNTIYF
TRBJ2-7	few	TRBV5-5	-	TGTGCCAGCAGCTTTCGGGACATAACCTACGAGCAGTACTTC	CASSFRDITYEQYF
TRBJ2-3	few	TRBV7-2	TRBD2	TGTGCCAGCAGCTTTTCGGCTAGCGGGTTCACAGATACGCAGTATTTT	CASSFSASGFTDTQYF
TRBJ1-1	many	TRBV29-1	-	TGCAGCGTCCTGGTGGGGTCTGAAGCTTTCTTT	CSVLVGSEAFF
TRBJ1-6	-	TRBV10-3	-	TGTGCCATCAGCCGGGGGTCAGAAGGCTCCTATAATTCACCCCTCCACTTT	CAISRGSEGSYNSPLHF
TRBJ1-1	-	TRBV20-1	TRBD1	TGCAGTGCTAGCCCGGGACAGGGGGGCGAAGCTTTCTTT	CSASPGQGGEAFF
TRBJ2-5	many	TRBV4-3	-	TGCGCCAGCAGCCAAGAACGGGATCTGGAGACCCAGTACTTC	CASSQERDLETQYF
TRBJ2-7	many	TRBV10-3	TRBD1	TGTGCCATCAGCCCGGGACAGGGTTTGGGCGAGCAGTACTTC	CAISPGQGLGEQYF
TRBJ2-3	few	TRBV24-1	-	TGTGCCACCAGTGATTTGTACACAGATACGCAGTATTTT	CATSDLYTDTQYF
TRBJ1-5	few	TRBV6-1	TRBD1	TGTGCCAGCAGTGAGGACAGGGGGTTTCCTCAGCCCCAGCATTTT	CASSEDRGFPQPQHF
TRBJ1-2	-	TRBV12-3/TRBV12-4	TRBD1	TGTGCCAGCACCCCAGGGAGGGGGCTAGGCTATGGCTACACCTTC	CASTPGRGLGYGYTF
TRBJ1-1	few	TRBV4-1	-	TGCGCCAGCAGCCAAGATTTCGGACATCCGAACACTGAAGCTTTCTTT	CASSQDFGHPNTEAFF
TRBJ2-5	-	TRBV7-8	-	TGTGCCAGCAGTGAATTCGGCGGAGAAGAGACCCAGTACTTC	CASSEFGGEETQYF
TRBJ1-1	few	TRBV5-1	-	TGCGCCAGCAGCTTGGTATCTCTCGGGGGGCACCACACTGAAGCTTTCTTT	CASSLVSLGGHHTEAFF
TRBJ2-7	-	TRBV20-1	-	TGCAGTGCTATCCCCAGGGGTGGACGAGAGCAGTACTTC	CSAIPRGGREQYF
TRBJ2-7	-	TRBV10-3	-	TGTGCCATCTGGACAGATCGAAGCTCCTACGAGCAGTACTTC	CAIWTDRSSYEQYF
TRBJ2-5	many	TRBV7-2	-	TGTGCCAGCAGCTTCCAGGGGAGCCAAGAGACCCAGTACTTC	CASSFQGSQETQYF
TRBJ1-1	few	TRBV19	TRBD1	TGTGCCAGTAGCCGACGGACAGGGGGCCTGTCTTTT	CASSRRTGGLSF
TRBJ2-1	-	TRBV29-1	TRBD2	TGCAGCGTTCGGGCTAGCGGGGAATACAATGAGCAGTTCTTC	CSVRASGEYNEQFF
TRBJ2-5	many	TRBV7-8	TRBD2	TGTGCCAGCAGCCCGAATGGACTAGCGGGGGCAGAGACCCAGTACTTC	CASSPNGLAGAETQYF
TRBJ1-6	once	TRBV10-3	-	TGTGCCAGCAGCCTTGGGCGATCCTCAGGGAATTCACCCCTCCACTTT	CASSLGRSSGNSPLHF
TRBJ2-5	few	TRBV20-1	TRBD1	TGCAGTGCTAGCCAACAGGGGTTGGGGGAGACCCAGTACTTC	CSASQQGLGETQYF
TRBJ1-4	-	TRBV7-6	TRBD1	TGTGCCAGCAGCTTAGGGGGGGGAACAGGGGGGGAAAAACTGTTTTTT	CASSLGGGTGGEKLFF
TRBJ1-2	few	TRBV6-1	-	TGTGCCAGCCTCCTAGCGTCGGTCACCTATGGCTACACCTTC	CASLLASVTYGYTF
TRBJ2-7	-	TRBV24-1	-	TGTGCCAGTAGCCTGGACATTGCCTACGAGCAGTACTTC	CASSLDIAYEQYF
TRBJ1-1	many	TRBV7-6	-	TGTGCCAGCAGCTTAGGGGAACGTCAGCGGACTGAAGCTTTCTTT	CASSLGERQRTEAFF
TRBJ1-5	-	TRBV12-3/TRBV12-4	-	TGTGCCTGGAGCAGTGAAAATAGCAATCAGCCCCAGCATTTT	CAWSSENSNQPQHF
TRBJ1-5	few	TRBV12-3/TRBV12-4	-	TGTGCCAGCAGTCCGGACAATCTCAATCAGCCCCAGCATTTT	CASSPDNLNQPQHF
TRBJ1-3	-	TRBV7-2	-	TGTGCCAGCAGCGCGCTACAGAGGGGGACTGGAAACACCATATATTTT	CASSALQRGTGNTIYF
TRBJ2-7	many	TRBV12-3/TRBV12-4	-	TGTGCCAGCAGTGCCCGTGGGAGCTCCTACGAGCAGTACTTC	CASSARGSSYEQYF
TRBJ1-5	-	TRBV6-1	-	TGTGCCAGCAGCCCCCCGGGGTATAATCAGCCCCAGCATTTT	CASSPPGYNQPQHF
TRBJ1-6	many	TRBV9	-	TGTGCCAGCAGCGTAGAGGACAGAGCTAATTCACCCCTCCACTTT	CASSVEDRANSPLHF
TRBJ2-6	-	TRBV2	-	TGTGCCAGCGGACGATCCCAGGCTGGGGCCAACGTCCTGACTTTC	CASGRSQAGANVLTF
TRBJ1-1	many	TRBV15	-	TGTGCCACCAGCAGAGACAGGGTGATGACTGAAGCTTTCTTT	CATSRDRVMTEAFF
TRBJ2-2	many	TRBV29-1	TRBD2	TGCAGCGTGGGGGCTAGCGGGGCCGGGGAGCTGTTTTTT	CSVGASGAGELFF
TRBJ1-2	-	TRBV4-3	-	TGCGCCAGCAGCCAAGGGAAGGGCAGTAACTATGGCTACACCTTC	CASSQGKGSNYGYTF
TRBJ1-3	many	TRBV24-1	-	TGTGCCACCGAGGGCGGGGACTCTGGAAACACCATATATTTT	CATEGGDSGNTIYF
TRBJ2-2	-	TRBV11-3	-	TGTGCCAGCAGCCTGGCCCCTCCCACCGGGGAGCTGTTTTTT	CASSLAPPTGELFF
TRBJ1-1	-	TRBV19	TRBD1	TGTGCCAGTGCCCAGGACAGGGATGGAGAAGCTTTCTTT	CASAQDRDGEAFF
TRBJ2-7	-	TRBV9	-	TGTGCCAGCAGCGAGGGGGGCCAGGGCGAGCAGTACTTC	CASSEGGQGEQYF
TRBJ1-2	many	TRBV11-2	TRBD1	TGTGCCAGCAGCTACGGACAGGTTTACTACACCTTC	CASSYGQVYYTF
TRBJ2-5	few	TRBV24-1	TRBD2	TGTGCCACCAGTGACCTCACCTCACCGCGGGGAGGGGAGACCCAGTACTTC	CATSDLTSPRGGETQYF
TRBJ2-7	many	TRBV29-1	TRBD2	TGCAGCGTTGACGGGCTAGCGGGTTTCGAGCAGTACTTC	CSVDGLAGFEQYF
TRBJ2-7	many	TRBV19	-	TGTGCCAGTAGTAGCGCAGGGGCCGGCTCCTACGAGCAGTACTTC	CASSSAGAGSYEQYF
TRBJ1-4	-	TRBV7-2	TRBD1	TGTGCCAGCAGCTTGTTGGCAGGGGGCGCGTCTAATGAAAAACTGTTTTTT	CASSLLAGGASNEKLFF
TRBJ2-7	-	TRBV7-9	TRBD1	TGTGCCAGCAGTTTTTACGGGACAGGGGGCGGGGAGCAGTACTTC	CASSFYGTGGGEQYF
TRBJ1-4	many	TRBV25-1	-	TGTGCCAGCAGTGAAGCGGGACCAACTAATGAAAAACTGTTTTTT	CASSEAGPTNEKLFF
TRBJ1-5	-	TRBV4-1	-	TGCGCCAGCAGCCAAGATCCGGGCGGGATCAGGCCCCAGCATTTT	CASSQDPGGIRPQHF
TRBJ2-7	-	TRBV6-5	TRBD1	TGTGCCAGCAGTCGACAGGGTACCATGCACGAGCAGTACTTC	CASSRQGTMHEQYF
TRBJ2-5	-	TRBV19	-	TGTGCCAGTAGCGGCGAGACCCAGCACTTC	CASSGETQHF
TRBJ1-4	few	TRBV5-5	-	TGTGCCAGCAGCTTCGGGACGGCCCAGAGGAAACTGTTTTTT	CASSFGTAQRKLFF
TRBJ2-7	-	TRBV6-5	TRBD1	TGTGCCAGCAGTTACTCCGACAGGGGCCGAGACGAGCAGTACTTC	CASSYSDRGRDEQYF
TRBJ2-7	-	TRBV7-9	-	TGTGCCTGGAGGGCCAGCTACGAGCAGTACTTC	CAWRASYEQYF
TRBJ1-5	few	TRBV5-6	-	TGTGCCAGCAGCTTGTTTGGTTTGGGGCCTAGGCAGCCCCAGCATTTT	CASSLFGLGPRQPQHF
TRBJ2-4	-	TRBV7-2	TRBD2	TGCGCCAGCAGCCAAGTCCTTAGCGGGAGTGAGGTCAAAAACATTCAGTACTTC	CASSQVLSGSEVKNIQYF